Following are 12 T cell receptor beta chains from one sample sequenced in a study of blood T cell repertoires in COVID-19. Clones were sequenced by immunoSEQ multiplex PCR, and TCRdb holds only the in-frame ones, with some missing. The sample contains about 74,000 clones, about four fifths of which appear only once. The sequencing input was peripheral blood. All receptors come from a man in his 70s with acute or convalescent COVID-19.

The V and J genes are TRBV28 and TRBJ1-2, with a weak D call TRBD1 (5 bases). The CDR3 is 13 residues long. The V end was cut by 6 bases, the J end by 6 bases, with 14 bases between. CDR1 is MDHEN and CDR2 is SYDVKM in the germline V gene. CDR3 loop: CASRWQGADGYTF. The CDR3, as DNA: TGTGCCAGCAGGTGGCAGGGTGCTGATGGCTACACCTTC.

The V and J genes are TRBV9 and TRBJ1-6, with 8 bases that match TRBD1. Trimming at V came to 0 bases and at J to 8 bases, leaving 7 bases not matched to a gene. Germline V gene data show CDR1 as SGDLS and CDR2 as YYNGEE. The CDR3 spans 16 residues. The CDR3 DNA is TGTGCCAGCAGCGTAGGGACAGGGACTGTGGATTCACCCCTCCACTTT. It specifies CASSVGTGTVDSPLHF.

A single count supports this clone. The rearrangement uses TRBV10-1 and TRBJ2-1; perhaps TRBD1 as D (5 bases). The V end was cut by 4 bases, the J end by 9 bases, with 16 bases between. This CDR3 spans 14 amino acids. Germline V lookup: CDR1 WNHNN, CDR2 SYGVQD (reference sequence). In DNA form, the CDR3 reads TGCGCCAGCAGTGTACGTAGGCAGGGTGGTGAGCAGTTCTTC. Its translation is CASSVRRQGGEQFF.

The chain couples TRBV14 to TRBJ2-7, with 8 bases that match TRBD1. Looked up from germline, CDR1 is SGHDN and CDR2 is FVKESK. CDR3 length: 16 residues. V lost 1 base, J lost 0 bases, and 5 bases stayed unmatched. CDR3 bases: TGTGCCAGCAGCCAAGGCAGGGGGCCTCTCTCCTACGAGCAGTACTTC. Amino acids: CASSQGRGPLSYEQYF.

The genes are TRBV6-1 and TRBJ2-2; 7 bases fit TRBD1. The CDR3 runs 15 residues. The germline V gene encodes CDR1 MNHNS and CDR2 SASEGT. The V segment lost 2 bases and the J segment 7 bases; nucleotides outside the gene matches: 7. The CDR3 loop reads CASSENRGVGGELFF. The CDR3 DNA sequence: TGTGCCAGCAGTGAAAACAGGGGAGTCGGCGGGGAGCTGTTTTTT.

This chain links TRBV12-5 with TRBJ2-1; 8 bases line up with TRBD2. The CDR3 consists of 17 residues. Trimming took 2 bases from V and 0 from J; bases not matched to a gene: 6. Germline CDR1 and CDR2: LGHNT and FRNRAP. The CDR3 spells CASGLFTSGSSYNEQFF. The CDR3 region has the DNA TGTGCTAGTGGTTTGTTTACTAGCGGTTCCTCCTACAATGAGCAGTTCTTC.

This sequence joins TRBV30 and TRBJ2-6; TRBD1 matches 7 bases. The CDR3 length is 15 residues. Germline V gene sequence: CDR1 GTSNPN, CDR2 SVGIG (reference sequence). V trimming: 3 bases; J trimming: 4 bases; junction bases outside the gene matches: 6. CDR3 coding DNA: TGTGCCTGGAGCACCCAGGGGGTCGGGGCCAACGTCCTGACTTTC. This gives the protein CAWSTQGVGANVLTF.

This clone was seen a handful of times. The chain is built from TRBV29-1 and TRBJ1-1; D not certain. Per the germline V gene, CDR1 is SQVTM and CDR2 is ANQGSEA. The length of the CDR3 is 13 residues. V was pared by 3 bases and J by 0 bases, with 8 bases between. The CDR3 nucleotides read TGCAGCGTTGAGGTCAGGCTGAACACTGAAGCTTTCTTT. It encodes CSVEVRLNTEAFF.

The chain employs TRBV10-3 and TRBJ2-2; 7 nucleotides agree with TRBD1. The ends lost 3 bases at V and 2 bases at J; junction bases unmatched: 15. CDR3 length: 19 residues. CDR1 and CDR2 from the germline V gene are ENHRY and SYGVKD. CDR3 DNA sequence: TGTGCCATCAGTGACCCGGCTGTTAGGGGACAGTTCAACACCGGGGAGCTGTTTTTT. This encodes CAISDPAVRGQFNTGELFF.

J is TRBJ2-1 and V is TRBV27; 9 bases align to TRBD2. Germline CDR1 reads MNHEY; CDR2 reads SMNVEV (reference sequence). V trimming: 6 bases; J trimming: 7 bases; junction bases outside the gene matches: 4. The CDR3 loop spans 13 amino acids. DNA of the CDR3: TGTGCCAGCAGACCTAGCGGGGCAAATGAGCAGTTCTTC. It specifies CASRPSGANEQFF.

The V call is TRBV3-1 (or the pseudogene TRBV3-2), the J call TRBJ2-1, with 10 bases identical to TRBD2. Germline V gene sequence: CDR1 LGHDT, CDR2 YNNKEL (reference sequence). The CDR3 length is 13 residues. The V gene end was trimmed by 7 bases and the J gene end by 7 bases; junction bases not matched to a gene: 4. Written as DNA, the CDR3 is TGTGCCAGCATGCTAGCGGGAGTAAATGAGCAGTTCTTC. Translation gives CASMLAGVNEQFF.

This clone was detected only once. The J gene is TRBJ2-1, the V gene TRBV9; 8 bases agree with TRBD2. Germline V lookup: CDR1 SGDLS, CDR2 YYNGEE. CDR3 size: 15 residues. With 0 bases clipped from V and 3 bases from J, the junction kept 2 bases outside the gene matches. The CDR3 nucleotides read TGTGCCAGCAGCGTAGTGGGACTAGACTACAATGAGCAGTTCTTC. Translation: CASSVVGLDYNEQFF.